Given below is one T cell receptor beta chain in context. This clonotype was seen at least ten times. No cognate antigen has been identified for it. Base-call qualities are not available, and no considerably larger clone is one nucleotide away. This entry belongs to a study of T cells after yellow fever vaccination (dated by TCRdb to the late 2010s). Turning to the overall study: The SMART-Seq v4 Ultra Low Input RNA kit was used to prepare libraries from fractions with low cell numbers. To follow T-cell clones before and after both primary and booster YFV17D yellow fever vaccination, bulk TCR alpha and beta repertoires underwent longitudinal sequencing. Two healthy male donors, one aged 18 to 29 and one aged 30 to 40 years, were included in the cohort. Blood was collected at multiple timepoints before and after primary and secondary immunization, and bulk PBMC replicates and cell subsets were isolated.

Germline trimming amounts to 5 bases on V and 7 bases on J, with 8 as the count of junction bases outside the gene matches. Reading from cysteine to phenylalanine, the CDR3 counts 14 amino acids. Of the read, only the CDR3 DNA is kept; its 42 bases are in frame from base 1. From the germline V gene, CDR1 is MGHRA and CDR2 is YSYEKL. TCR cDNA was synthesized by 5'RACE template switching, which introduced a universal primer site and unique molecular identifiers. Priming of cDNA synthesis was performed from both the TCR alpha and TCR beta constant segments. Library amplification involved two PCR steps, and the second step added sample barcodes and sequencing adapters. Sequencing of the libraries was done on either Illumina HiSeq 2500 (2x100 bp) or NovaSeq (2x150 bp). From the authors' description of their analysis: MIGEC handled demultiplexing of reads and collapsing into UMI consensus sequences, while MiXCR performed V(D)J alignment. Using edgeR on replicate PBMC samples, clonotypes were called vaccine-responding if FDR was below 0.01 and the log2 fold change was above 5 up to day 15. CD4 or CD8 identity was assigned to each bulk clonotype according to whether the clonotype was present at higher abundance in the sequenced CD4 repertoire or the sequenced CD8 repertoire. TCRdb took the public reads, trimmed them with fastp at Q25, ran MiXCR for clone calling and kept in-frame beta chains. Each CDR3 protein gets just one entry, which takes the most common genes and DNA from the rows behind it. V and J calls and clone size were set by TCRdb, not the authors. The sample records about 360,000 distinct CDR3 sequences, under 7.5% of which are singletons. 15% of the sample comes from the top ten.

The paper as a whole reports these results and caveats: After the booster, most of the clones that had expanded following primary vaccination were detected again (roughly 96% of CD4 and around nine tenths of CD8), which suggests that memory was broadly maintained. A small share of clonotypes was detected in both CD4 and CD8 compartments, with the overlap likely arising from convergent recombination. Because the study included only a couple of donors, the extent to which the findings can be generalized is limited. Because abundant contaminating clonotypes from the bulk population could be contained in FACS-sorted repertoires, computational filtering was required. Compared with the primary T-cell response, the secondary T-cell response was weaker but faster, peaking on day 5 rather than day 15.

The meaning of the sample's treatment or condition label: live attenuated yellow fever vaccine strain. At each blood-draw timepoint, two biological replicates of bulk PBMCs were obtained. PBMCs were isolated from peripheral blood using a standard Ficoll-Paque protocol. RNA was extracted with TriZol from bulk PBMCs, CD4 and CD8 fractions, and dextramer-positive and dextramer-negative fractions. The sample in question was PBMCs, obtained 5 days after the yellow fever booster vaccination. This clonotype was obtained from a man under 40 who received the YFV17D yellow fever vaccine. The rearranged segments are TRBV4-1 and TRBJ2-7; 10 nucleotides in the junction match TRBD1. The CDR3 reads CASSNRDRGEEQYF. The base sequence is TGCGCCAGCAGCAACCGGGACAGGGGTGAAGAGCAGTACTTC.